This T cell receptor (beta chain) is drawn from a study of blood T cell repertoires in COVID-19. About the research overall: COVID-19 samples, acute and convalescent, were from the United States, Italy and Spain.

V lost 4 bases, J lost 2 bases, and 15 bases lay in between. This CDR3 has 15 residues. Per germline, CDR1 SGHTA and CDR2 FQGNSA. The age range of participants was 18 to 89 years, with residence in about two dozen US areas. The table came from immunoSEQ multiplex PCR; TCRdb's copy has only in-frame clones and leaves some out. The repertoire holds some 290,000 clones, with under 95% as singletons. The sequence came from a woman aged 40 to 50 with acute COVID-19. Sample: PBMCs or T cells enriched from blood (not recorded which). J is TRBJ2-7 and V is TRBV7-2; D is perhaps TRBD2 (7 bases). The CDR3 nucleotides are TGTGCCAGCAGCTGGGGGGGGCTACAAACCTACGAGCAGTACTTC. It yields the protein CASSWGGLQTYEQYF.